This T cell receptor (beta chain) was identified in a study of shared clonotypes between healthy human individuals. Unmatched junction bases numbered 6, after V lost 2 bases and J lost 4 bases. Per germline, CDR1 SGHDN and CDR2 FVKESK. This CDR3 contains 15 residues. For this clone: What it binds is unknown.

Findings and limits, study-wide: The small donor group covered limited genetic and exposure diversity. Naive CD4 clonotypes were shared across several donors at about 5%.

TCRdb's copy holds only in-frame clones and misses some; the assay was immunoSEQ multiplex PCR. Of roughly 1.5 million clones in the sample, roughly 98% were seen once. Adults of Caucasian background living in Nashville, Tennessee made up all donors. This rearrangement joins TRBV14 to TRBJ2-5; 8 bases align to TRBD1. The receptor was derived from a young man in good health. Sequencing was performed on naive CD4+ T cells sorted from blood. Subset defined: CD45RA+ positively selected. In nucleotides, the CDR3 is TGTGCCAGCAGCCAAATGACAGGGGCGGCAGAGACCCAGTACTTC. It yields the protein CASSQMTGAAETQYF. Variable domain in full (rest from reference TRBV14 and TRBJ2-5): EAGVTQFPSHSVIEKGQTVTLRCDPISGHDNLYWYRRVMGKEIKFLLHFVKESKQDESGMPNNRFLAERTGGTYSTLKVQPAELEDSGVYFCASSQMTGAAETQYFGPGTRLLVL.